This TCR beta chain was found in a study of blood T cell repertoires in COVID-19. As for the study in general: Sites across the United States, Italy and Spain contributed samples from acute and convalescent COVID-19. Sample material is recorded as cDNA or gDNA derived from T cells, B-cell-depleted T cells, or PBMCs.

This CDR3 contains 15 residues. The V end was cut by 5 bases, the J end by 3 bases, with 13 bases between. Germline-derived CDR1 and CDR2 are MDHEN and SYDVKM. Repertoires were generated with immunoSEQ multiplex PCR, while TCRdb's copy carries only in-frame clones and drops some. The sample lists about 100,000 clones; about 89% were seen once. Sequencing input: peripheral blood. V and J are TRBV28 and TRBJ1-4; the D gene is possibly TRBD1 (5 bases). This receptor was taken from a man aged 50 to 59 with acute or convalescent COVID-19. As DNA, the CDR3 is TGTGCCAGCAGTAGTCTCGACAGAGCTAATGAAAAACTGTTTTTT. Translating it yields CASSSLDRANEKLFF.